One and the same sample provided the 22 T cell receptor beta chains below, sequenced in a study of OX40 agonist ivuxolimab in advanced cancers. The library was prepared using the immunoSEQ multiplex PCR assay. Sourced from immuneACCESS, this table was stored by TCRdb with only in-frame sequences that have V and J called. A share of the clones is absent; for the studies checked, an unresolved V gene accounts for under half, and the remainder has no known explanation. The sample table shows tens of thousands of clones, and 70% to 90% are seen once. The ten largest clones represent around 1.8% of the sample. Material: CD4+ or CD8+ T cells sorted from blood, obtained in a trial of the OX40 agonist ivuxolimab. These receptors came from an adult with an advanced solid tumor such as melanoma, head and neck, liver or kidney cancer.

The chain couples TRBV5-5 to TRBJ2-3; a weak D match, TRBD2 (7 bases). CDR3 length: 18 amino acids. CDR1 is SGHKS, CDR2 YYEKEE, per germline (reference sequence). The V end was cut by 0 bases, the J end by 2 bases, with 19 bases between. The DNA for the CDR3 is TGTGCCAGCAGCTTGGGTGTGCGGTTCGGGGGGCCCACAGATACGCAGTATTTT. It specifies CASSLGVRFGGPTDTQYF.

This clone was seen once. The chain links TRBV28 to TRBJ1-2; D not resolved. Germline V CDR1 and CDR2: MDHEN, SYDVKM. The V gene lost 2 bases and the J gene lost 4 bases, with 8 bases spanning the gap. The CDR3 is made up of 13 amino acids. CDR3 protein: CASSLASVYGYTF. In DNA form, the CDR3 reads TGTGCCAGCAGTTTAGCGTCAGTCTATGGCTACACCTTC.

The chain joins TRBV7-8 to TRBJ2-1; the D is unclear. The CDR3 length is 15 residues. V was shortened by 5 bases and J by 0 bases, with 11 bases between the two germline ends. CDR1 and CDR2 (germline): SGHVS, FQNEAQ. The CDR3 DNA sequence: TGTGCCAGCAGCGCCTCTCTTAGCTCCTACAATGAGCAGTTCTTC. Translation: CASSASLSSYNEQFF.

V and J are TRBV6-6 and TRBJ1-1; D remains unclear. Trimming removed 7 bases at V and 7 bases at J, with 16 bases between. The CDR3 runs 13 residues. From germline, CDR1 is MNHNY and CDR2 SVGAGI (reference sequence). CDR3 amino acids: CASTKPGENEAFF. The CDR3 DNA reads TGTGCCAGCACTAAACCCGGGGAGAATGAAGCTTTCTTT.

For this clone: Other nucleotide sequences in the sample specify the same CDR3. The chain is built from TRBV15 and TRBJ2-5, with unresolved D. Deletions cut 3 bases from V and 2 bases from J, with 7 bases between. Germline CDR1 is LNHNV and CDR2 is YYDKDF (reference sequence). The CDR3 runs 13 residues. The DNA for the CDR3 is TGTGCCACCAGCAGGGTGGGGCAAGAGACCCAGTACTTC. Protein: CATSRVGQETQYF.

This clone was picked up one time. The CDR3 spells CASSVAPGINYGYTF. CDR3 nucleotides: TGTGCCAGCAGCGTAGCTCCTGGTATCAACTATGGCTACACCTTC. The chain links TRBV9 to TRBJ1-2; D is uncertain. The CDR3 length is 15 residues. Trimming shortened V by 0 bases and J by 2 bases, and 11 bases separated the two germline ends. Germline V CDR1 and CDR2: SGDLS, YYNGEE.

J is TRBJ1-2 and V is TRBV7-2; 10 nucleotides agree with TRBD1. The CDR3 sequence is 14 residues long. The J segment lost 8 bases and the V segment lost 5 bases, leaving 8 bases of the junction unmatched. Looked up from germline, CDR1 is SGHTA and CDR2 is FQGNSA. The CDR3 is CASSARDRGFGYTF. The CDR3 DNA follows: TGTGCCAGCAGCGCTCGGGACAGGGGATTCGGCTACACCTTC.

The chain employs TRBV11-3 and TRBJ2-1; 14 nucleotides agree with TRBD2. The germline CDR1 and CDR2 sequences are SGHNT and YENEEA. CDR3 length equals 16 residues. Trimming took 1 base from V and 9 from J; bases not matched to a gene: 5. CDR3 sequence reads: CASSLGLAGGRSEQFF. In nucleotides, the CDR3 is TGTGCCAGCAGCTTAGGACTAGCGGGGGGGCGTAGTGAGCAGTTCTTC.

V and J are TRBV30 and TRBJ1-3, with 7 bases lining up with TRBD1. Germline V gene sequence: CDR1 GTSNPN, CDR2 SVGIG (reference sequence). The CDR3 spans 16 residues. Trimming removed 3 bases from V and 3 bases from J; junction bases left unmatched: 11. As DNA, the CDR3 is TGTGCCTGGAGCGAAGGGACAGCTCTACTTGGAAACACCATATATTTT. It specifies CAWSEGTALLGNTIYF.

This rearrangement joins TRBV9 to TRBJ2-7, with 8 bases matching TRBD2. The CDR3 totals 14 residues. From germline, CDR1 is SGDLS and CDR2 YYNGEE. With V trimmed by 4 bases and J by 3 bases, 6 bases remained unmatched. The CDR3 is CASSRTGTSYEQYF. The CDR3 DNA is TGTGCCAGCAGCCGTACCGGGACTAGCTACGAGCAGTACTTC.

This clone was counted once. The chain couples TRBV9 to TRBJ2-5, with D unresolved. CDR1 SGDLS and CDR2 YYNGEE come from the germline V gene. CDR3 length equals 14 residues. V was trimmed by 1 base and J by 1 base, leaving 8 bases between them. CDR3 coding DNA: TGTGCCAGCAGCGTAAACCCGGCCCAAGAGACCCAGTACTTC. Protein product: CASSVNPAQETQYF.

V gene TRBV4-1 combines with J gene TRBJ2-5, with D possibly called TRBD1 or TRBD2 (6 bases each). V dropped 4 bases and J dropped 7 bases, with 13 bases sitting between them. This CDR3 is 13 amino acids long. CDR1 is MGHRA and CDR2 is YSYEKL in the germline V gene. The CDR3 loop reads CASSPGDSGTQYF. The CDR3 DNA follows: TGCGCCAGCAGCCCAGGGGACTCGGGGACCCAGTACTTC.

This clone was detected only a few times. CDR3 protein: CASSKGSGGGSGEQYF. For the CDR3, the DNA is TGTGCCAGCAGCAAAGGATCAGGCGGGGGTTCTGGTGAGCAGTACTTC. V is TRBV21-1 and J is TRBJ2-7; TRBD2 is the table's D call, not checked against the DNA. TRBV21-1 is annotated as a pseudogene. The CDR3 spans 16 residues.

The chain combines TRBV6-4 with TRBJ2-2, with 13 nucleotides matching TRBD2. Per the germline V gene, CDR1 is MRHNA and CDR2 is SNTAGT. The V segment lost 7 bases and the J segment 4 bases; nucleotides outside the gene matches: 15. This CDR3 comprises 19 residues. This CDR3 reads CASTYKEGLAGLVTGELFF. The CDR3 DNA reads TGTGCCAGCACCTACAAGGAGGGACTAGCGGGGTTGGTCACCGGGGAGCTGTTTTTT.

The CDR3 loop reads CASSGQGDSPLHF. CDR3 in DNA: TGTGCCAGCAGTGGGCAGGGGGACTCACCCCTCCACTTT. The genes are TRBV2 and TRBJ1-6, with 7 positions matching TRBD1. From germline, CDR1 is SNHLY and CDR2 FYNNEI. CDR3 length equals 13 residues. J was trimmed by 10 bases and V by 4 bases; bases with no gene match: 4.

The V gene is TRBV19, the J gene TRBJ1-3; D gene uncertain. This CDR3 has 13 residues. Germline values: CDR1 LNHDA, CDR2 SQIVND (reference sequence). Trimming removed 3 bases at V and 4 bases at J, with 7 bases between. The DNA for the CDR3 is TGTGCCAGTAGTATCCGGTACGGAAACACCATATATTTT. Its protein is CASSIRYGNTIYF.

This clone was counted once. The gene calls are TRBV7-3 and TRBJ2-1; 7 nucleotides agree with TRBD1. Unmatched junction bases numbered 4, after V lost 2 bases and J lost 9 bases. The CDR3 covers 13 residues. Germline values: CDR1 SGHTA, CDR2 FQGTGA. Here the CDR3 DNA reads TGTGCCAGCAGCTTAGGGACAGTAGGTGAGCAGTTCTTC. Translated, it gives CASSLGTVGEQFF.

This clone was counted a single time. The chain combines TRBV5-4 with TRBJ1-1; D unresolved. The CDR3 runs to 14 residues. Germline assignment: CDR1 SGHNT and CDR2 YYREEE (reference sequence). Trimming left V 2 bases short and J 0 bases short, with 8 bases between. CDR3 DNA sequence: TGTGCCAGCAGCTTTGACGCCTTGAACACTGAAGCTTTCTTT. Its protein is CASSFDALNTEAFF.

The chain couples TRBV28 to TRBJ2-2, with D tentatively TRBD1 (6 bases). CDR1 is MDHEN and CDR2 is SYDVKM in the germline V gene. The CDR3 contains 14 residues. The V end was cut by 6 bases, the J end by 5 bases, with 13 bases between. The CDR3 DNA sequence: TGTGCCAGCAGACTCAGGGGAACGACCGGGGAGCTGTTTTTT. Amino acids: CASRLRGTTGELFF.

The CDR3 here is CATSRPQGRGANVLTF. The DNA for the CDR3 is TGTGCCACCAGCAGACCACAGGGGAGGGGGGCCAACGTCCTGACTTTC. The V call is TRBV15, the J call TRBJ2-6; D is perhaps TRBD1 (7 bases). V lost 2 bases to trimming and J lost 4 bases, with 12 bases between them. This CDR3 has 16 amino acids. Germline CDR1 is LNHNV and CDR2 is YYDKDF (reference sequence). The full variable domain, rest sourced from reference TRBV15 and TRBJ2-6, is DAMVIQNPRYQVTQFGKPVTLSCSQTLNHNVMYWYQQKSSQAPKLLFHYYDKDFNNEADTPDNFQSRRPNTSFCFLDIRSPGLGDTAMYLCATSRPQGRGANVLTFGAGSRLTVL.

This chain links TRBV7-9 with TRBJ1-6; a possible D gene is TRBD1 (6 bases). Trimming stripped 0 bases from V and 16 bases from J, with 10 bases between. This CDR3 comprises 12 residues. Germline CDR1 and CDR2: SEHNR and FQNEAQ (reference sequence). The CDR3 is CASSLAVGQLHF. The CDR3 coding sequence is TGTGCCAGCAGCTTAGCCGTGGGACAACTCCACTTT.

This clone was recorded a few times. The rearrangement links TRBV19 to TRBJ2-1; 7 bases are a match to TRBD1. The length of the CDR3 is 14 residues. Germline V gene sequence: CDR1 LNHDA, CDR2 SQIVND (reference sequence). V was pared by 5 bases and J by 8 bases, with 9 bases of the junction left unmatched. CDR3 protein: CASSVTGSRDEQFF. CDR3 in DNA: TGTGCCAGTAGTGTGACAGGGAGTAGGGATGAGCAGTTCTTC.